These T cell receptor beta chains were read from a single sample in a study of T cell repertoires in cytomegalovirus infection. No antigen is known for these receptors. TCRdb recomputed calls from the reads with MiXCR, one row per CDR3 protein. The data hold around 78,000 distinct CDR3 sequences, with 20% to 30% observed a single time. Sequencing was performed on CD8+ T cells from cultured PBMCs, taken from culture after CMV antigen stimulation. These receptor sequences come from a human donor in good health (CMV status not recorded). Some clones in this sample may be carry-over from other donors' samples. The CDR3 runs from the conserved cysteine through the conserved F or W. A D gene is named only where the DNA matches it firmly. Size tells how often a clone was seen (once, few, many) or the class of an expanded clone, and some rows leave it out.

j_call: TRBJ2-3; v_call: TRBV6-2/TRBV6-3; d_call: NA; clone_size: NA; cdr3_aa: CASSYSSLSGNTDTQYF; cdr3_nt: TGTGCCAGCAGTTACTCGTCTTTATCGGGAAACACAGATACGCAGTATTTT
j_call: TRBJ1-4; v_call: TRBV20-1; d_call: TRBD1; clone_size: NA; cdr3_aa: CSATLRTGEGDEKLFF; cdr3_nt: TGCAGTGCTACCCTTAGGACAGGGGAGGGGGATGAAAAACTGTTTTTT
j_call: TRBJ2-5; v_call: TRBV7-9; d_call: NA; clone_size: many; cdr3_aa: CASRGLPQETQYF; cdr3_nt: TGTGCCAGCAGGGGACTGCCCCAGGAGACCCAGTACTTC
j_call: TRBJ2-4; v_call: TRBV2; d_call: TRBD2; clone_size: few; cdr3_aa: CASEGLILNIQYF; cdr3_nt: TGTGCCAGCGAGGGACTAATTTTAAACATTCAGTACTTC
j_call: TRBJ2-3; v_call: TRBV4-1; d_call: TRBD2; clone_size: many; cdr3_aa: CASSQEGTSGGRTDTQYF; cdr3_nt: TGCGCCAGCAGCCAAGAAGGGACTAGCGGGGGGCGCACAGATACGCAGTATTTT
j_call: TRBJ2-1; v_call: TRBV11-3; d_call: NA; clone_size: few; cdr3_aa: CASSLRAGPLHNEQFF; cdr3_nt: TGTGCCAGCAGCTTAAGGGCGGGACCATTACACAATGAGCAGTTCTTC
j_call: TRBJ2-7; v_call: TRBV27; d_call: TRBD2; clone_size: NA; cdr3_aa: CASSSLTSGDIYEQYF; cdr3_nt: TGTGCCAGCAGCTCTCTAACTAGCGGGGATATCTACGAGCAGTACTTC
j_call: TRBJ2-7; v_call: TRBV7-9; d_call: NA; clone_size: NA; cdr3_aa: CASATDTSYEQYF; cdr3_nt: TGTGCCAGCGCCACGGACACCTCCTACGAGCAGTACTTC
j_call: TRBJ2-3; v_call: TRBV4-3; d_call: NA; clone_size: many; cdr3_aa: CASSHDGGGGSTDTQYF; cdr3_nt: TGCGCCAGCAGCCACGATGGGGGAGGGGGCAGCACAGATACGCAGTATTTT
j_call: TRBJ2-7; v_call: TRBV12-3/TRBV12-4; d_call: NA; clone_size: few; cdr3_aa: CASSTGLTEQYF; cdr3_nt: TGTGCCAGCAGTACTGGACTGACAGAGCAGTACTTC
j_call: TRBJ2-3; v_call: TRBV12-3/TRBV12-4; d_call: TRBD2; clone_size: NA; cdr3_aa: CASSLVAGEDTDTQYF; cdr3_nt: TGTGCCAGCAGTTTAGTTGCGGGGGAGGACACAGATACGCAGTATTTT
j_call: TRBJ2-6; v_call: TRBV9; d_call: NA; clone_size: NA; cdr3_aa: CASSAPRQYESSGANVLTF; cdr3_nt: TGTGCCAGCAGCGCCCCTAGACAGTATGAATCCTCTGGGGCCAACGTCCTGACTTTC
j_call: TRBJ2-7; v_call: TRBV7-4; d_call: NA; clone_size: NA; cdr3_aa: CASSSASGLEQYF; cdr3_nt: TGTGCCAGCAGCTCGGCTTCTGGTTTAGAGCAGTACTTC
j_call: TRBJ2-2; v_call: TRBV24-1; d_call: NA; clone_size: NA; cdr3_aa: CATSGTLNTGELFF; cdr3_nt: TGTGCCACCAGCGGGACTCTGAACACCGGGGAGCTGTTTTTT
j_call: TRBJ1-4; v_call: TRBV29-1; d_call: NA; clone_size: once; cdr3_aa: CSVLALPSPGEEKLFF; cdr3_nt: TGCAGCGTATTGGCCTTACCTTCCCCCGGAGAAGAAAAACTGTTTTTT
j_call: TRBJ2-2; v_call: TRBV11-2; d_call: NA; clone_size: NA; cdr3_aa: CASSPWDRSNTGELFF; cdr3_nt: TGTGCCAGCAGCCCGTGGGACCGCTCGAACACCGGGGAGCTGTTTTTT
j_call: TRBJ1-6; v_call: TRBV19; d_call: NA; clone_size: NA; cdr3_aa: CASSILGNSPLHF; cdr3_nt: TGTGCCAGTAGTATTTTAGGGAACTCACCCCTCCACTTT
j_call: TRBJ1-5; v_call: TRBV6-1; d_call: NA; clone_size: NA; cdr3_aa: CASSSRRGGDQPQHF; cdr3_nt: TGTGCCAGCAGTTCCCGCAGGGGAGGCGATCAGCCCCAGCATTTT
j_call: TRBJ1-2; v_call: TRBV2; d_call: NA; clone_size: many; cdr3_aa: CASYGGDRVDGYTF; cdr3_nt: TGTGCCAGCTACGGAGGGGATCGTGTTGATGGCTACACCTTC
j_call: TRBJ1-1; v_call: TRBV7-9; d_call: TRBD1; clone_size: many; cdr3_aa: CASSLEGAHYDTEAFF; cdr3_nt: TGTGCCAGCAGCTTAGAGGGGGCGCATTACGACACTGAAGCTTTCTTT
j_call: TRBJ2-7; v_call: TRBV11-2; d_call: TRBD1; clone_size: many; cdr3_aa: CASRYTGQGDSYEQYF; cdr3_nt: TGTGCCAGCAGGTATACAGGCCAGGGGGACTCCTACGAGCAGTACTTC
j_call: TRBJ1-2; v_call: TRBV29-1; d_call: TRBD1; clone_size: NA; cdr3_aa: CSVEDDRESFYGYTF; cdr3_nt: TGCAGCGTTGAGGATGACAGGGAGTCCTTCTATGGCTACACCTTC
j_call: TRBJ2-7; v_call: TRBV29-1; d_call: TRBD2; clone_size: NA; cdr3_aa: CSVEESESGGPYEQYF; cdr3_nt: TGCAGCGTTGAAGAGTCGGAGAGCGGGGGACCCTACGAGCAGTACTTC
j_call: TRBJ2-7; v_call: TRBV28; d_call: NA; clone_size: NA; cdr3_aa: CASSLPGSSSYEQYF; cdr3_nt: TGTGCCAGCAGTTTGCCGGGGTCCAGCTCCTACGAGCAGTACTTC
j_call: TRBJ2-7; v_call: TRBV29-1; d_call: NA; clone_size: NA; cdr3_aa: CSGRGREIPYEQYF; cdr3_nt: TGCAGCGGGAGGGGGCGGGAGATCCCCTACGAGCAGTACTTC
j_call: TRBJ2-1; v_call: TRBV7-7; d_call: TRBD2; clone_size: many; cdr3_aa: CASSSGDASNEQFF; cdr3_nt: TGTGCTAGCAGCAGCGGGGACGCTTCCAATGAGCAGTTCTTC
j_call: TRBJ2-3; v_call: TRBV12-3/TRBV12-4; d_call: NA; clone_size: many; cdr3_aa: CASSTPSQGLDTQYF; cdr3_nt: TGTGCCAGCAGCACCCCGAGCCAGGGGTTAGATACGCAGTATTTT
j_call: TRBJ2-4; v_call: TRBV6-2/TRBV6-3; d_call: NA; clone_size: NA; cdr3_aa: CASSYVWAERAKNIQYF; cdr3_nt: TGTGCCAGCAGTTACGTCTGGGCAGAAAGAGCCAAAAACATTCAGTACTTC
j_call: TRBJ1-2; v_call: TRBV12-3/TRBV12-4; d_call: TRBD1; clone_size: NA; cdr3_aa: CASSLAQTGKDGYTF; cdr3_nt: TGTGCCAGCAGTTTAGCTCAGACAGGGAAGGATGGCTACACCTTC
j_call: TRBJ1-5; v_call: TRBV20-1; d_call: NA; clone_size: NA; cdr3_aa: CSASWDTGSNQPQHF; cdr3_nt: TGCAGTGCTAGTTGGGATACGGGTTCAAATCAGCCCCAGCATTTT
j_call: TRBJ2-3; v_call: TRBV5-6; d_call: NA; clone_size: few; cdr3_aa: CASSWDGSTDTQYF; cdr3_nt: TGTGCCAGCAGCTGGGACGGATCCACAGATACGCAGTATTTT
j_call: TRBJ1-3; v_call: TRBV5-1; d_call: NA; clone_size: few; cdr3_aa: CASSLLPIDSSGNTIYF; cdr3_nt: TGCGCCAGCAGCCTACTACCCATCGACAGCTCTGGAAACACCATATATTTT
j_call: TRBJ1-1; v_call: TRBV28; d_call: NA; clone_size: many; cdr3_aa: CASSHSPNTEAFF; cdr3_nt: TGTGCCAGCAGTCACTCACCGAACACTGAAGCTTTCTTT
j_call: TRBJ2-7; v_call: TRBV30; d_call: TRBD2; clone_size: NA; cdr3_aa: CAWSGGSGSYEQYF; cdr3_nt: TGTGCCTGGAGTGGGGGTAGCGGGTCTTACGAGCAGTACTTC
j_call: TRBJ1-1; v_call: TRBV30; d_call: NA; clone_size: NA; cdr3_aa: CAWSVLGTEAFF; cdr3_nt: TGTGCCTGGAGTGTACTGGGGACTGAAGCTTTCTTT
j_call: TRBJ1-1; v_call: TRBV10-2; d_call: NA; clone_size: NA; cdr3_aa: CASSESAKSTEAFF; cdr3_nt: TGCGCCAGCAGTGAGTCAGCGAAGAGCACTGAAGCTTTCTTT
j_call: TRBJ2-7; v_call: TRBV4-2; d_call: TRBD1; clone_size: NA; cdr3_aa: CASSQEAGMGQTPRSYEQYF; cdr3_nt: TGTGCCAGCAGCCAAGAGGCGGGTATGGGACAGACCCCCCGCTCCTACGAGCAGTACTTC
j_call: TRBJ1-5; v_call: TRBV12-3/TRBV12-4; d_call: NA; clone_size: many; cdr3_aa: CASVRGDDWGNQPQHF; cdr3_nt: TGTGCCAGCGTCAGGGGCGACGATTGGGGCAATCAGCCCCAGCATTTT
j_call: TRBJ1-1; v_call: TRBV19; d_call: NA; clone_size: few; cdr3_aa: CASSEWQFAEAFF; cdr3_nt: TGTGCCAGTAGTGAATGGCAGTTTGCTGAAGCTTTCTTT
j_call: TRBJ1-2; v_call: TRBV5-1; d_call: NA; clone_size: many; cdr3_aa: CASSSEESAYGYTF; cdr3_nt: TGCGCCAGCAGCTCAGAGGAGTCCGCGTATGGCTACACCTTC
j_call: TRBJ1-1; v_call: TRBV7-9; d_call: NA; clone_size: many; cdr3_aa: CASNKQSMNTEAFF; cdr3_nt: TGTGCCAGCAACAAACAGAGCATGAACACTGAAGCTTTCTTT
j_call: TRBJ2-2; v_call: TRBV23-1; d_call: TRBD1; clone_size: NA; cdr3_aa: CASSQSGTGNTGELFF; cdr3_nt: TGCGCCAGCAGTCAATCCGGGACAGGAAACACCGGGGAGCTGTTTTTT
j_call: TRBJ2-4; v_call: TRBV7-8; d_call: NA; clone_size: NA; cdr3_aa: CASSTLRGPRADIQYF; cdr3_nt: TGTGCCAGCAGCACCTTACGAGGGCCTAGGGCCGACATTCAGTACTTC
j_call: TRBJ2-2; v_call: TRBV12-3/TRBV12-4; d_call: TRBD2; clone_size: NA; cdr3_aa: CASSPLAGNKELFF; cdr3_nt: TGTGCCAGCAGCCCACTAGCGGGAAATAAGGAGCTGTTTTTT
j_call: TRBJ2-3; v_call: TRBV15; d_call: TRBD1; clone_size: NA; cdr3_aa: CATSSLGDRASDTQYF; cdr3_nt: TGTGCCACCAGCAGTTTGGGGGACAGGGCATCAGATACGCAGTATTTT
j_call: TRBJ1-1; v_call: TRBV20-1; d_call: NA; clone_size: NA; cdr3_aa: CSARDLMADNQAFF; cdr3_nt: TGCAGTGCTAGAGATTTAATGGCAGATAACCAAGCTTTCTTT
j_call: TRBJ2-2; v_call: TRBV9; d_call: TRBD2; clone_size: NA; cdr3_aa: CASSVGDSGTTGELFF; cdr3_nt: TGTGCCAGCAGCGTAGGGGATAGCGGGACCACCGGGGAGCTGTTTTTT
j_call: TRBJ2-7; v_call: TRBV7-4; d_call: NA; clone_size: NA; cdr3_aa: CASSLRADEQYF; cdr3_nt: TGTGCCAGCAGCTTAAGGGCGGACGAGCAGTACTTC
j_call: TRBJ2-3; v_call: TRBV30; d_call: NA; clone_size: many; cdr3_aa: CAWGYRPTDTQYF; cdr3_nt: TGTGCCTGGGGATACAGGCCCACAGATACGCAGTATTTT
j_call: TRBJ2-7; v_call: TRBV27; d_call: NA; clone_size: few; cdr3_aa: CASSLEGPYEQYF; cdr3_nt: TGTGCCAGCAGCCTGGAGGGCCCCTACGAGCAGTACTTC
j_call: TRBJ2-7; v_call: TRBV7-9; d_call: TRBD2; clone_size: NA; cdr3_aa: CASSAGGAQGSYEQYF; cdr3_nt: TGTGCCAGCAGCGCCGGGGGGGCGCAGGGCTCCTACGAGCAGTACTTC
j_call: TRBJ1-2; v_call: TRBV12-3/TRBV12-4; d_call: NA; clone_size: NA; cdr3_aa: CASSLRRQSYGYTF; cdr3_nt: TGTGCCAGCAGTCTGCGTCGACAGTCCTATGGCTACACCTTC
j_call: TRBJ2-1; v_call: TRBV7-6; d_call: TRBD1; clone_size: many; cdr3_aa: CASSPRTGSDASSYNEQFF; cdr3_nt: TGTGCCAGCAGCCCACGGACAGGGTCGGACGCCAGCTCCTACAATGAGCAGTTCTTC
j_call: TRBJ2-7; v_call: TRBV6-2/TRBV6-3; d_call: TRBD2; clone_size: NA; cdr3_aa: CASSYGTSSYEQYF; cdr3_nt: TGTGCCAGCAGTTACGGGACTAGCTCCTACGAGCAGTACTTC
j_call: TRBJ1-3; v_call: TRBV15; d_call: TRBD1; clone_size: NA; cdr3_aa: CATETGATGNTIYF; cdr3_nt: TGTGCCACTGAGACAGGGGCGACTGGAAACACCATATATTTT
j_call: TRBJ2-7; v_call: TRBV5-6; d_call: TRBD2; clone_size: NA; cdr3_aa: CASSRGGDLIYEQYF; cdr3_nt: TGTGCCAGCAGCCGGGGAGGGGACTTAATCTACGAGCAGTACTTC
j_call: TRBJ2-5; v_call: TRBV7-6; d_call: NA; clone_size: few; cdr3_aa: CASSLSVQKTQYF; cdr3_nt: TGTGCCAGCAGCCTAAGTGTTCAGAAGACCCAGTACTTC
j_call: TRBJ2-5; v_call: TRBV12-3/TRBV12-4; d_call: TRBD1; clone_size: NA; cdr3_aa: CASSLGQGTQYF; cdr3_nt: TGTGCCAGCAGTTTGGGACAGGGTACCCAGTACTTC
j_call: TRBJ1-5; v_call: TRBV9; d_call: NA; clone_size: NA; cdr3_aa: CASGDQPQHF; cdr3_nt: TGTGCCAGCGGGGATCAGCCCCAGCATTTT
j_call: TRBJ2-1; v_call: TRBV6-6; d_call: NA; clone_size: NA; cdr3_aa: CASRLRGQGIYNEQFF; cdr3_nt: TGTGCCAGTCGACTGCGTGGGCAGGGGATCTACAATGAGCAGTTCTTC